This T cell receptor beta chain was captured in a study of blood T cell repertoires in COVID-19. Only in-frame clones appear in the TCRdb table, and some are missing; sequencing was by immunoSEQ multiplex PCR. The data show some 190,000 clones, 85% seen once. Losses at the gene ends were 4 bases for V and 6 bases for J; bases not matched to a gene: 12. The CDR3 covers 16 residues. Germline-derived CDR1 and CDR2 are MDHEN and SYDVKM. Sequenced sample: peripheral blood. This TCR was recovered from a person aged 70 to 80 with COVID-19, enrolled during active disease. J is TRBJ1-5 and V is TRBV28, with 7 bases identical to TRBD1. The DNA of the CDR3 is TGTGCCAGCAGTTCCGGACAAACCAGGGGGTTTCAGCCCCAGCATTTT. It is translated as CASSSGQTRGFQPQHF.